The 29 T cell receptor beta chains reported below all come from one sample, sequenced in a study of pediatric ulcerative colitis. Using immunoSEQ multiplex PCR, the repertoire was profiled, and TCRdb retains in-frame clones only, with some absent. The table records tens of thousands of clones, roughly 79% of them present only once. The rectum was sampled with one to two pinch biopsies at colonoscopy. Sequencing was done on a sample of gut tissue. The receptors were sampled from a girl between 5 and 17 years old with moderate ulcerative colitis.

The V gene is TRBV6-5, the J gene TRBJ2-3; D not resolved. V was shortened by 0 bases and J by 10 bases, with 8 bases between the two germline ends. The CDR3 length is 12 residues. Germline values: CDR1 MNHEY, CDR2 SVGAGI. The CDR3 loop reads CASSYSGVAQYF. CDR3 in DNA: TGTGCCAGCAGTTACTCTGGAGTTGCGCAGTATTTT.

The V gene is TRBV5-1, the J gene TRBJ2-7; D gene ambiguous. Germline V gene sequence: CDR1 SGHRS, CDR2 YFSETQ. This CDR3 contains 13 residues. The germline V and J ends were trimmed by 0 bases and 2 bases, with 6 bases remaining between them. CDR3 sequence: CASSLEQPYEQYF. The CDR3 nucleotides read TGCGCCAGCAGCTTGGAACAACCCTACGAGCAGTACTTC.

CDR3: CASSPRTGADTGELFF. CDR3 bases: TGTGCCAGCTCACCACGGACAGGGGCTGACACCGGGGAGCTGTTTTTT. The chain couples TRBV18 to TRBJ2-2, with 9 bases matching TRBD1. V dropped 1 base and J dropped 3; count of bases not matched to a gene: 3. Germline lookup yields CDR1 KGHSH and CDR2 LQKENI. This CDR3 spans 16 amino acids.

This clone was seen once. The CDR3 DNA reads as TGCGCCAGCAGCCAAGGGGGTGGGACAGTTGAAAAACTGTTTTTT. Residues: CASSQGGGTVEKLFF. V gene TRBV4-1 combines with J gene TRBJ1-4, with 7 bases matching TRBD1. The CDR3 is 15 residues long. From germline, CDR1 is MGHRA and CDR2 YSYEKL. J gave up 7 bases and V 1 base, and 6 bases lay outside the gene matches.

V usage is TRBV5-1 and J usage is TRBJ2-3; perhaps D is TRBD1 or TRBD2 (5 bases each). CDR1 is SGHRS and CDR2 is YFSETQ in the germline V gene. The length of the CDR3 is 15 residues. V was shortened by 1 base and J by 2 bases, with 11 bases between the two germline ends. Written as DNA, the CDR3 is TGCGCCAGCAGCTTGATTCGGGACCTCACAGATACGCAGTATTTT. Its protein is CASSLIRDLTDTQYF. Filled out from reference TRBV5-1 and TRBJ2-3, the complete variable domain reads KAGVTQTPRYLIKTRGQQVTLSCSPISGHRSVSWYQQTPGQGLQFLFEYFSETQRNKGNFPGRFSGRQFSNSRSEMNVSTLELGDSALYLCASSLIRDLTDTQYFGPGTRLTVL.

The J gene is TRBJ1-1, the V gene TRBV19, with D perhaps TRBD1 (5 bases). CDR1 and CDR2 from the germline V gene are LNHDA and SQIVND (reference sequence). V lost 3 bases and J lost 0, with 8 bases in between. This CDR3 has 14 amino acids. The CDR3: CASSIGGMNTEAFF. CDR3 bases: TGTGCCAGTAGTATCGGGGGTATGAACACTGAAGCTTTCTTT.

CDR3 nucleotide sequence: TGTGCCAGCAGCGGGCCGGGACAGAGTACCCTCTACACCTTC. Translating it yields CASSGPGQSTLYTF. This chain connects TRBV9 to TRBJ1-2; 7 bases match TRBD1. This CDR3 has 14 amino acids. Germline CDR1 is SGDLS and CDR2 is YYNGEE. With V trimmed by 3 bases and J by 10 bases, 12 bases remained unmatched.

The rearrangement links TRBV28 to TRBJ1-2; 9 bases fit TRBD1. Germline V gene lookup returns CDR1 MDHEN and CDR2 SYDVKM. This CDR3 comprises 17 residues. V trimming: 2 bases; J trimming: 2 bases; junction bases outside the gene matches: 9. Written as DNA, the CDR3 is TGTGCCAGCAGTTTAAGCCCCCGGGACAGGGTGAACTATGGCTACACCTTC. It is translated as CASSLSPRDRVNYGYTF.

The chain couples TRBV6-5 to TRBJ2-1; TRBD1 aligns across 7 bases. The CDR3 loop spans 15 amino acids. Germline CDR1 reads MNHEY; CDR2 reads SVGAGI. Trimming cost V 3 bases and J 9 bases; bases outside gene matches: 11. The DNA of the CDR3 is TGTGCCAGCAGTTATGGCCAGGGACAGCGGAGTGAGCAGTTCTTC. This sequence encodes CASSYGQGQRSEQFF.

This clone occurred once. The chain has TRBV16 and TRBJ1-2; D is uncertain. V lost 4 bases to trimming and J lost 2 bases, with 17 bases between them. The CDR3 is 16 amino acids. Germline V gene sequence: CDR1 KGHSY, CDR2 FQNENV. Here the CDR3 DNA reads TGTGCCAGCAGCCCTACCCGGAACACGGTAAACTATGGCTACACCTTC. It encodes CASSPTRNTVNYGYTF.

The rearrangement uses TRBV5-6 and TRBJ1-1, with 10 bases aligning to TRBD1. Trimming cost V 4 bases and J 4 bases; bases outside gene matches: 10. The CDR3 sequence is 16 residues long. Germline values: CDR1 SGHDT, CDR2 YYEEEE. In DNA form, the CDR3 reads TGTGCCAGCAGCACCCGAAGACAGGGGGCGGTCACTGAAGCTTTCTTT. This translates into CASSTRRQGAVTEAFF.

The chain employs TRBV4-1 and TRBJ2-1; D may correspond to TRBD1 or TRBD2 (6 bases each). The CDR3 loop spans 14 amino acids. V dropped 0 bases and J dropped 15 bases, with 18 bases sitting between them. Germline loops: CDR1 MGHRA, CDR2 YSYEKL. The CDR3 loop is CASSQERGQVFRFF. The CDR3 DNA sequence: TGCGCCAGCAGCCAAGAACGGGGGCAGGTATTCCGGTTCTTC.

In the case of this clone: In the same sample, other DNA sequences code for this CDR3. V is TRBV5-1 and J is TRBJ1-1; D ambiguous. This CDR3 is built from 14 residues. V was pared by 0 bases and J by 1 base, with 7 bases between. Germline-derived CDR1 and CDR2 are SGHRS and YFSETQ. The DNA for the CDR3 is TGCGCCAGCAGCTTGGTCGGGGAGAACACTGAAGCTTTCTTT. It encodes CASSLVGENTEAFF.

V is TRBV7-6 and J is TRBJ2-5; D call uncertain. The CDR3 is 10 amino acids. The V gene's germline CDR1 is SGHVS and CDR2 FNYEAQ. V was trimmed by 8 bases and J by 2 bases, leaving 3 bases between them. The CDR3 here is CASGQETQYF. In nucleotides, the CDR3 is TGTGCCAGCGGGCAAGAGACCCAGTACTTC. The whole variable domain, remainder taken from reference TRBV7-6 and TRBJ2-5, is GAGVSQSPRYKVTKRGQDVALRCDPISGHVSLYWYRQALGQGPEFLTYFNYEAQQDKSGLPNDRFSAERPEGSISTLTIQRTEQRDSAMYRCASGQETQYFGPGTRLLVL.

The chain recombines TRBV6-4 with TRBJ1-2; 7 nucleotides match TRBD1. This CDR3 region has 17 residues. V shed 3 bases, J shed 2 bases, and the junction held 12 bases outside the gene matches. The germline V gene has CDR1 MRHNA and CDR2 SNTAGT. DNA for the CDR3: TGTGCCAGCAGTGAGAACGCAGACAGGGTAGCAAACTATGGCTACACCTTC. As protein: CASSENADRVANYGYTF.

This clone was detected only a few times. The rearrangement joins TRBV19 to TRBJ1-5, with no clear D. Germline V CDR1 and CDR2: LNHDA, SQIVND (reference sequence). This CDR3 has 11 residues. CDR3 sequence reads: CASGSNQPQHF. As DNA, the CDR3 is TGTGCTTCGGGGAGCAATCAGCCCCAGCATTTT.

The chain is built from TRBV10-2 and TRBJ2-1, with D perhaps matching TRBD2 (5 bases). Germline V lookup: CDR1 WSHSY, CDR2 SAAADI. Trimming cost V 1 base and J 10 bases, with 8 bases left between them. The CDR3 covers 12 residues. CDR3 sequence reads: CASSEFEREQFF. The CDR3 nucleotides read TGCGCCAGCAGTGAGTTCGAGCGGGAGCAGTTCTTC.

This clone was counted between two and nine times. This chain links TRBV5-1 with TRBJ2-6, with 12 bases fitting TRBD1. CDR1 is SGHRS, CDR2 YFSETQ, per germline. Trimming took 4 bases from V and 0 from J; bases not matched to a gene: 5. The CDR3 spans 18 residues. CDR3 sequence: CASSGGQGAVSGANVLTF. CDR3 nucleotides: TGCGCCAGCAGCGGGGGACAGGGGGCGGTCTCTGGGGCCAACGTCCTGACTTTC. The full variable domain, rest sourced from reference TRBV5-1 and TRBJ2-6, is KAGVTQTPRYLIKTRGQQVTLSCSPISGHRSVSWYQQTPGQGLQFLFEYFSETQRNKGNFPGRFSGRQFSNSRSEMNVSTLELGDSALYLCASSGGQGAVSGANVLTFGAGSRLTVL.

This chain uses TRBV6-4 with TRBJ2-6, with a weak D call TRBD1 (6 bases). CDR1 is MRHNA and CDR2 is SNTAGT in the germline V gene. V lost 6 bases and J 2 bases, leaving 14 bases between the germline ends. The CDR3 is 16 residues long. CDR3 amino acids: CASSYKRGTGANVLTF. Written as DNA, the CDR3 is TGTGCCAGCAGCTATAAGAGGGGGACTGGGGCCAACGTCCTGACTTTC.

This chain joins TRBV5-5 and TRBJ1-2; 8 nucleotides line up with TRBD1. The V segment lost 2 bases and the J segment 5 bases; nucleotides outside the gene matches: 11. The CDR3 runs 16 residues. Germline CDR1 and CDR2: SGHKS and YYEKEE (reference sequence). The CDR3 DNA follows: TGTGCCAGCAGCTTTGGGACAGGAACTTTTGGGTATGGCTACACCTTC. Amino acids: CASSFGTGTFGYGYTF.

V gene TRBV6-1 combines with J gene TRBJ2-2; D unclear. Trimming took off 6 bases at V and 0 bases at J, with 5 bases between the two ends. This CDR3 region has 13 residues. CDR1 and CDR2 from the germline V gene are MNHNS and SASEGT. CDR3 nucleotide sequence: TGTGCCAGCAGAATCACGAACACCGGGGAGCTGTTTTTT. Protein sequence: CASRITNTGELFF.

This clone was seen just once. V and J are TRBV5-4 and TRBJ2-2; perhaps TRBD1 as D (5 bases). V lost 0 bases, J lost 5 bases, and 14 bases lay in between. Germline-derived CDR1 and CDR2 are SGHNT and YYREEE (reference sequence). The CDR3 sequence is 16 residues long. CDR3 in amino acids: CASSLVRDRGTGELFF. Here the CDR3 DNA reads TGTGCCAGCAGCTTGGTTAGAGACAGAGGTACCGGGGAGCTGTTTTTT.

The chain recombines TRBV6-1 with TRBJ2-1; TRBD1 matches at 12 bases. Per the germline V gene, CDR1 is MNHNS and CDR2 is SASEGT. This CDR3 contains 17 residues. J lost 6 bases, V lost 1 base, and 7 bases had no gene match. The CDR3 sequence is CASSEVGGTGGRNEQFF. The CDR3 region has the DNA TGTGCCAGCAGTGAAGTAGGTGGGACAGGGGGCCGCAATGAGCAGTTCTTC.

The CDR3 nucleotides are TGTGCCACCAGCAGAGATCGAACGGCAGGGGCAAAGGAAAAACTGTTTTTT. It translates to CATSRDRTAGAKEKLFF. V usage is TRBV15 and J usage is TRBJ1-4; TRBD1 is a possible D gene (6 bases). In germline, CDR1 is LNHNV, CDR2 YYDKDF (reference sequence). Deletions cut 0 bases from V and 8 bases from J, with 19 bases between. The CDR3 has 17 residues.

This clone was counted between two and nine times. The chain joins TRBV18 to TRBJ1-2; 8 bases fit TRBD1. With V trimmed by 4 bases and J by 4 bases, 5 bases remained unmatched. CDR3 length equals 14 residues. Germline V gene lookup returns CDR1 KGHSH and CDR2 LQKENI. The CDR3 here is CASSRQGSRYGYTF. The CDR3 region has the DNA TGTGCCAGCTCACGACAGGGGTCCCGCTATGGCTACACCTTC.

The V gene is TRBV4-1, the J gene TRBJ2-5; possible D gene TRBD2, 5 bases. Deletions cut 0 bases from V and 6 bases from J, with 20 bases between. This CDR3 is built from 17 residues. CDR1 and CDR2 from the germline V gene are MGHRA and YSYEKL. CDR3 nucleotides: TGCGCCAGCAGCCAAGAAGGAATTGCGGGTCCAAAAAAGACCCAGTACTTC. Translating gives CASSQEGIAGPKKTQYF.

V gene TRBV7-2 combines with J gene TRBJ2-7; D is ambiguous. Germline CDR1 SGHTA, CDR2 FQGNSA. This CDR3 has 14 amino acids. The V gene lost 1 base and the J gene lost 0 bases, with 7 bases spanning the gap. The CDR3 reads CASSLDRNSYEQYF. The CDR3 DNA is TGTGCCAGCAGCTTAGACCGTAACTCCTACGAGCAGTACTTC.

The V call is TRBV5-1, the J call TRBJ2-1; D remains ambiguous. This CDR3 spans 15 amino acids. Germline lookup yields CDR1 SGHRS and CDR2 YFSETQ. The V and J ends lost 6 bases and 2 bases respectively, with 15 bases between them. CDR3 in amino acids: CASNQADPTYNEQFF. In DNA, the CDR3 is TGCGCCAGCAACCAGGCAGACCCTACCTACAATGAGCAGTTCTTC. Filled out from reference TRBV5-1 and TRBJ2-1, the complete variable domain reads KAGVTQTPRYLIKTRGQQVTLSCSPISGHRSVSWYQQTPGQGLQFLFEYFSETQRNKGNFPGRFSGRQFSNSRSEMNVSTLELGDSALYLCASNQADPTYNEQFFGPGTRLTVL.

V usage is TRBV6-4 and J usage is TRBJ2-5; 11 bases line up with TRBD1. Germline V gene lookup returns CDR1 MRHNA and CDR2 SNTAGT. V trimming: 2 bases; J trimming: 4 bases; junction bases outside the gene matches: 0. This CDR3 has 14 residues. The DNA of the CDR3 is TGTGCCAGCAGTGACGGACAGGGGGCAGAGACCCAGTACTTC. Its protein product is CASSDGQGAETQYF.